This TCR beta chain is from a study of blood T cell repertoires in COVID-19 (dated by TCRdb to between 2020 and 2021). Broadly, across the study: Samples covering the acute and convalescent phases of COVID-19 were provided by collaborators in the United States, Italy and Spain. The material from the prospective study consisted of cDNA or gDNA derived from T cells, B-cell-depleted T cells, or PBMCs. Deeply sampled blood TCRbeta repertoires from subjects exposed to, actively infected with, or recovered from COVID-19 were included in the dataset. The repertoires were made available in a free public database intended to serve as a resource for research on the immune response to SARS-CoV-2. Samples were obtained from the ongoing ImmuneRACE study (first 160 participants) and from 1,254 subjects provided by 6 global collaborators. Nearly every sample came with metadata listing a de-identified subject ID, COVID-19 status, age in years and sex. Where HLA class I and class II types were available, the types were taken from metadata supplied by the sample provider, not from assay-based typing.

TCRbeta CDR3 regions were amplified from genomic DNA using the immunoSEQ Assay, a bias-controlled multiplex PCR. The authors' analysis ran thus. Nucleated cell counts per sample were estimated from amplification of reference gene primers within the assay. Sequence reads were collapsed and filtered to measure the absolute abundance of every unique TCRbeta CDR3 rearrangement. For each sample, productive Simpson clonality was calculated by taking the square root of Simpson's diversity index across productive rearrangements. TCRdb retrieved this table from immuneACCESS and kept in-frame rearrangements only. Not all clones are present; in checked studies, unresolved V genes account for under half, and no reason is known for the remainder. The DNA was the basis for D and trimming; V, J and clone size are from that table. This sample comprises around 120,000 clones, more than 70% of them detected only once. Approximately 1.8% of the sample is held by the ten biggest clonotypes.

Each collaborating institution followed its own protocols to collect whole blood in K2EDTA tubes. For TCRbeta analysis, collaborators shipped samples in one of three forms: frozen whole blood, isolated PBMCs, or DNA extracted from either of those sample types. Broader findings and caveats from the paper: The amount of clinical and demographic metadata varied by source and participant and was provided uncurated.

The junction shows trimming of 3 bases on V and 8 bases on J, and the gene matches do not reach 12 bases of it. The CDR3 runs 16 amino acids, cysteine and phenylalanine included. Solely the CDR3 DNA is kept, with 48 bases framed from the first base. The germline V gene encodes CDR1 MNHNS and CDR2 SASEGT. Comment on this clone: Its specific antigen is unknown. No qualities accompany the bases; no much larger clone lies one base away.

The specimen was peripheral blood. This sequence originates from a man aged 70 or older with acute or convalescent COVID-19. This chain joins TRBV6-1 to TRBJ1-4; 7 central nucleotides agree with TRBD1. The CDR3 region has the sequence CASSDRITGAREKLFF. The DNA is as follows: TGTGCCAGCAGTGATAGAATTACAGGGGCGAGGGAAAAACTGTTTTTT.